This section outlines one T cell receptor beta chain sequence together with its context. Its antigen is not identified. Each of the donors had 8 to 10 milliliters of peripheral blood drawn into EDTA-treated Vacutainer tubes. It was with a sample-barcoded 5' primer and a J-beta primer mix that a second PCR of about 6 to 11 cycles was run. From the 5' RACE reads, TCRdb called clonotypes with MiXCR, one entry per CDR3 protein. The sample has about 1.6 million distinct CDR3 sequences, around 36% seen once. This CDR3 spans 14 amino acids. Germline loops: CDR1 SGDLS, CDR2 YYNGEE. V was cut by 4 bases and J by 1 base, with 11 bases left in between. The data originate from a study of blood T cells in healthy people across ages. Study-wide findings and caveats: In long-lived donors, naive CD4+ cell counts and diversity exceeded those of aged donors. Those diversity estimates obtained from one million T cells were thought to be underestimates.

The chain couples TRBV9 to TRBJ1-1; D ambiguous. Source material: blood. The origin of this receptor is a woman younger than 45 in good health. The CDR3 region is CASSPQVWNTEAFF. The CDR3 nucleotides are TGTGCCAGCAGCCCCCAGGTGTGGAACACTGAAGCTTTCTTT.